This T cell receptor (beta chain) was identified in a study of response to subunit inactivated influenza vaccine. This clonotype has a count of ten or more. The antigen remains unidentified. Study-wide results and limits: Researchers suggested that each seasonal influenza vaccination recruits few new T cells.

In TCRdb, the RT-PCR reads were re-called with MiXCR into one record per CDR3 protein. The sample yields 600,000 to 700,000 distinct CDR3 sequences, 12% to 15% seen once. The CDR3 runs to 15 residues. CDR1 is SGHKS and CDR2 is YYEKEE in the germline V gene (reference sequence). The V and J ends lost 0 bases and 0 bases respectively, with 9 bases between them. The source is a man aged 50 or older who received an inactivated influenza vaccine. Sequencing used PBMCs from blood, obtained less than 15 days before vaccination. The gene calls are TRBV5-5 and TRBJ1-1, with D unclear. The CDR3 region has the DNA TGTGCCAGCAGCTTGGGGTCAGGCATGAACACTGAAGCTTTCTTT. Protein: CASSLGSGMNTEAFF.